A single sample gave rise to the 15 T cell receptor beta chains below, sequenced in a study of a mutant IDH1 vaccine in newly diagnosed glioma. Clones were sequenced by immunoSEQ multiplex PCR, and TCRdb holds only the in-frame ones, with some missing. Among roughly 62,000 clones, approximately 79% were seen once, and the ten largest hold about 7%. The sample's time point: week 5, during vaccination. In every dose of vaccine, 300 ug of mutant IDH1 20-mer peptide was given alongside topical imiquimod. These receptors' targets are unknown. The sequencing used PBMCs, collected from a glioma patient whose treatment included an IDH1 peptide vaccine. Every receptor here comes from a woman aged 45-65 years with glioma.

The chain is built from TRBV7-2 and TRBJ2-3, with TRBD2 matching over 10 bases. Unmatched junction bases numbered 2, after V lost 4 bases and J lost 1 base. CDR1 and CDR2 from the germline V gene are SGHTA and FQGNSA. The CDR3 sequence is 15 residues long. CDR3 residues: CASSSSGGGTDTQYF. Here the CDR3 DNA reads TGTGCCAGCAGCTCGAGCGGGGGGGGCACAGATACGCAGTATTTT.

The DNA of the CDR3 is TGCGCCAGCAGCCCCGAGCCGGAGAGTCAGCCCCAGCATTTT. It encodes CASSPEPESQPQHF. J is TRBJ1-5 and V is TRBV5-1, with unresolved D. The germline V and J ends were trimmed by 4 bases and 6 bases, with 14 bases remaining between them. CDR1 SGHRS and CDR2 YFSETQ come from the germline V gene. This CDR3 region has 14 residues.

V usage is TRBV19 and J usage is TRBJ2-7; tentatively, D is TRBD2 (5 bases). The ends were cut back, 3 bases at V and 7 bases at J, with 13 bases in the middle. Germline CDR1 LNHDA, CDR2 SQIVND (reference sequence). The CDR3 consists of 13 residues. The CDR3 bases are TGTGCCAGTAGTATGGAGAGGGTAGGGGAGCAGTACTTC. Protein product: CASSMERVGEQYF.

V gene TRBV29-1 combines with J gene TRBJ2-3, with D perhaps assigned TRBD1 or TRBD2 (5 bases each). CDR3 length: 13 amino acids. The germline V gene has CDR1 SQVTM and CDR2 ANQGSEA. The CDR3 reads CSTQGWRGDTQYF. For the CDR3, the DNA is TGCAGTACCCAGGGATGGAGAGGGGATACGCAGTATTTT.

This clone occurred once. The chain joins TRBV7-9 to TRBJ2-7; no clear D gene. CDR1 is SEHNR and CDR2 is FQNEAQ in the germline V gene (reference sequence). The CDR3 contains 13 residues. Trimming removed 4 bases from V and 6 bases from J, with 13 bases in between. CDR3 loop: CASSSTTVGEQYF. CDR3 DNA sequence: TGTGCCAGCAGCTCCACAACAGTCGGCGAGCAGTACTTC.

This chain uses TRBV2 with TRBJ1-5; possible D gene TRBD1, 6 bases. From germline, CDR1 is SNHLY and CDR2 FYNNEI. V gave up 3 bases and J gave up 6 bases, with 15 bases separating them. This CDR3 comprises 15 residues. The CDR3 sequence: CASSEGRGWSQPQHF. CDR3 in DNA: TGTGCCAGCAGTGAGGGCAGGGGCTGGAGTCAGCCCCAGCATTTT. The whole variable domain, filled in from reference TRBV2 and TRBJ1-5, reads EPEVTQTPSHQVTQMGQEVILRCVPISNHLYFYWYRQILGQKVEFLVSFYNNEISEKSEIFDDQFSVERPDGSNFTLKIRSTKLEDSAMYFCASSEGRGWSQPQHFGDGTRLSIL.

The gene calls are TRBV18 and TRBJ2-7, with D possibly being TRBD1 (6 bases). CDR3 length: 13 residues. V gave up 3 bases and J gave up 7 bases, with 13 bases separating them. Germline loops: CDR1 KGHSH, CDR2 LQKENI. Here the CDR3 DNA reads TGTGCCAGCTCACCCACCGGGACAAAGGAGCAGTACTTC. Translating it yields CASSPTGTKEQYF.

The gene calls are TRBV4-2 and TRBJ1-1; D unclear. The CDR3 spans 15 residues. Germline CDR1 is LGHNA and CDR2 is YNFKEQ. Trimming removed 1 base at V and 2 bases at J, with 11 bases between. The CDR3 sequence: CASSQGVVDNTEAFF. The CDR3 DNA sequence: TGTGCCAGCAGCCAAGGGGTGGTTGATAACACTGAAGCTTTCTTT.

This sequence joins TRBV4-2 and TRBJ1-5; D unresolved. CDR3 length: 15 amino acids. The V and J ends lost 4 bases and 3 bases respectively, with 13 bases between them. Germline V gene sequence: CDR1 LGHNA, CDR2 YNFKEQ. Here the CDR3 reads CASSLTLNDNQPQHF. In DNA form, the CDR3 reads TGTGCCAGCAGCCTGACCTTGAATGACAATCAGCCCCAGCATTTT.

V is TRBV4-2 and J is TRBJ2-7; maybe TRBD2 (6 bases). The CDR3 is 15 residues long. Trimming removed 4 bases at V and 2 bases at J, with 15 bases between. CDR1 is LGHNA, CDR2 YNFKEQ, per germline. CDR3 in amino acids: CASSRTGTETYEQYF. The CDR3 DNA follows: TGTGCCAGCAGCCGAACCGGGACTGAGACCTACGAGCAGTACTTC.

The chain joins TRBV19 to TRBJ2-3; 13 positions agree with TRBD2. Germline V gene lookup returns CDR1 LNHDA and CDR2 SQIVND (reference sequence). The CDR3 has 17 amino acids. J gave up 0 bases and V 6 bases, and 6 bases lay outside the gene matches. The CDR3 here is CASSRLAGGRSTDTQYF. CDR3 DNA: TGTGCCAGTAGCAGACTAGCGGGGGGCCGTAGCACAGATACGCAGTATTTT.

The CDR3 bases are TGTGCCAGTAGTCCCACCTCTGGGGGAAACACCATATATTTT. Protein sequence: CASSPTSGGNTIYF. The rearrangement uses TRBV19 and TRBJ1-3; D call uncertain. This CDR3 is 14 amino acids long. V shed 5 bases and J shed 4 bases, with 12 bases lying between them. Germline CDR1 and CDR2: LNHDA and SQIVND (reference sequence).

The chain uses TRBV7-2 and TRBJ2-7; D remains unclear. The CDR3 is made up of 15 amino acids. CDR1 and CDR2 from the germline V gene are SGHTA and FQGNSA. With 0 bases removed from V and 0 bases from J, the gap between germline ends came to 9 bases. CDR3 coding DNA: TGTGCCAGCAGCTTAGCAGGGTGGAGCTCCTACGAGCAGTACTTC. Translated, it gives CASSLAGWSSYEQYF.

The chain uses TRBV5-1 and TRBJ2-5; D might be TRBD2 (6 bases). There are 13 residues in the CDR3. Between the trimmed V and J ends, which lost 7 bases and 3 bases, there was a span of 13 bases. The germline CDR1 and CDR2 sequences are SGHRS and YFSETQ. This CDR3 reads CASRSPGEETQYF. CDR3 DNA sequence: TGCGCCAGCCGGTCCCCGGGGGAAGAGACCCAGTACTTC.

About this clone: This sample includes further DNA sequences coding for the same CDR3. This sequence joins TRBV9 and TRBJ1-2; D remains unclear. The CDR3 spans 13 residues. In germline, CDR1 is SGDLS, CDR2 YYNGEE. V gave up 0 bases and J gave up 2 bases, with 5 bases separating them. The CDR3 reads CASSVGGNYGYTF. The CDR3 bases are TGTGCCAGCAGCGTAGGAGGGAACTATGGCTACACCTTC.